Shown below are 9 T cell receptor beta chains from a single sample sequenced in a study of type 1 regulatory T cells. Using its own MiXCR run on the reads, TCRdb lists one record per CDR3 protein. The sample holds approximately 77,000 distinct CDR3 sequences; more than 20% are singletons and the top ten take less than 10%. Broader study findings: Tr1 cells had a more restricted TCR repertoire than non-Tr1 cells.

These TCRs' antigens remain unknown. The sequenced sample was cultured type 1 regulatory T (Tr1) cells, either the whole culture or a sorted fraction (not recorded which). The receptors derive from a human donor in good health.

This clonotype was observed a few times. The chain has TRBV6-2 or TRBV6-3 and TRBJ2-7, with 9 bases that match TRBD2. V shed 6 bases and J 2 bases; nucleotides not matched to a gene: 5. CDR1 is MNHEY, CDR2 SVGEGT, per germline. CDR3 length equals 14 residues. The CDR3 spells CASRLLAGTYEQYF. CDR3 DNA: TGTGCCAGCAGGCTCCTAGCGGGAACCTACGAGCAGTACTTC.

A remark on this clonotype: Since a much larger clone is just one base distant, this may be a read error. The V call is TRBV5-1, the J call TRBJ1-1; a weak D match, TRBD1 (5 bases). The CDR3 sequence is 16 residues long. Trimming shortened V by 0 bases and J by 2 bases, and 14 bases separated the two germline ends. Germline CDR1 reads SGHRS; CDR2 reads YFSETQ. CDR3 sequence reads: CASSLGEGFLNTEAFF. CDR3 sequence (DNA): TGCGCCAGCAGCTTGGGTGAGGGGTTTCTCAACACTGAAGCTTTCTTT.

V is TRBV6-2 or TRBV6-3 and J is TRBJ2-7; D gene ambiguous. V was cut by 2 bases and J by 6 bases, with 5 bases left in between. There are 11 residues in the CDR3. Germline-derived CDR1 and CDR2 are MNHEY and SVGEGT. In nucleotides, the CDR3 is TGTGCCAGCAGTTACGCCGTCGAGCAGTACTTC. It encodes CASSYAVEQYF.

The rearrangement links TRBV5-1 to TRBJ1-2, with D possibly matching TRBD1 (5 bases). The V gene's germline CDR1 is SGHRS and CDR2 YFSETQ. The V and J ends lost 3 bases and 2 bases respectively, with 20 bases between them. The CDR3 has 17 amino acids. CDR3 sequence (DNA): TGCGCCAGCAGCTCAACTCGGAGCGAGGGGTTGAACTATGGCTACACCTTC. Translated: CASSSTRSEGLNYGYTF.

The rearrangement uses TRBV6-2 or TRBV6-3 and TRBJ2-1; no clear D. Germline loops: CDR1 MNHEY, CDR2 SVGEGT. The CDR3 runs to 12 residues. The V and J ends lost 8 bases and 4 bases respectively, with 9 bases between them. CDR3 in amino acids: CASRALYNEQFF. CDR3 bases: TGTGCCAGCCGGGCCCTATACAATGAGCAGTTCTTC.

V usage is TRBV9 and J usage is TRBJ2-4; TRBD2 matches at 12 bases. V was clipped by 0 bases and J by 7 bases; unmatched bases: 8. CDR1 is SGDLS and CDR2 is YYNGEE in the germline V gene. The CDR3 runs 17 residues. The CDR3 sequence is CASSVGLAGGPGNIQYF. The CDR3 DNA reads TGTGCCAGCAGCGTAGGGCTAGCGGGAGGGCCAGGCAACATTCAGTACTTC.

The V and J genes are TRBV7-2 and TRBJ2-7, with D perhaps TRBD2 (6 bases). V lost 8 bases and J 2 bases, leaving 16 bases between the germline ends. The V gene's germline CDR1 is SGHTA and CDR2 FQGNSA. The CDR3 spans 14 residues. The CDR3 sequence is CASGRSGSTYEQYF. DNA for the CDR3: TGTGCCAGCGGCCGTTCCGGGAGTACCTACGAGCAGTACTTC.

As to this clonotype: At one boundary the junction diverges from the germline segment, which might be a read error. The J gene is TRBJ2-3, the V gene TRBV27, with 7 bases fitting TRBD1. This CDR3 has 13 amino acids. Germline V CDR1 and CDR2: MNHEY, SMNVEV (reference sequence). The CDR3 loop reads CASSRSGTDMQYF. DNA of the CDR3: TGCGCCAGCAGTCGTTCAGGGACAGATATGCAGTATTTT.

This clonotype was counted a few times. The rearrangement links TRBV20-1 to TRBJ2-7; 9 nucleotides agree with TRBD2. Germline V gene data show CDR1 as DFQATT and CDR2 as SNEGSKA (reference sequence). The J segment lost 4 bases and the V segment lost 4 bases, leaving 5 bases of the junction unmatched. This CDR3 has 13 residues. The CDR3 is CSANSGSGYEQYF. CDR3 bases: TGCAGTGCTAATAGCGGGAGTGGATACGAGCAGTACTTC.